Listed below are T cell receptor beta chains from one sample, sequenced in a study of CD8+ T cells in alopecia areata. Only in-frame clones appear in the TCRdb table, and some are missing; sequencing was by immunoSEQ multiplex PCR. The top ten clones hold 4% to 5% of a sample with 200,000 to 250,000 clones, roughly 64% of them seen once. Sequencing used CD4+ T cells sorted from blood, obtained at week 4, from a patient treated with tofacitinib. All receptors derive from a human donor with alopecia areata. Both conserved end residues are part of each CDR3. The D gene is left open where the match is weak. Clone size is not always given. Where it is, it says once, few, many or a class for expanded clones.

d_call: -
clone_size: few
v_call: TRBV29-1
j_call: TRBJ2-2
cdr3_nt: TGCAGCGTTTCCTATCGGACAGTTGACACCGGGGAGCTGTTTTTT
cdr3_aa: CSVSYRTVDTGELFF

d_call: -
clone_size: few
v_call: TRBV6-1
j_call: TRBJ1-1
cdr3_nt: TGTGCCAGCAGACCTGACAGCCTGAACACTGAAGCTTTCTTT
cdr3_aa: CASRPDSLNTEAFF

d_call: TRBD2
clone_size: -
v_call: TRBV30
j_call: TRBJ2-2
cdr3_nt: TGTGCCTGGAGTCCCCATAGCGGGGGAGCGAACACCGGGGAGCTGTTTTTT
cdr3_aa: CAWSPHSGGANTGELFF

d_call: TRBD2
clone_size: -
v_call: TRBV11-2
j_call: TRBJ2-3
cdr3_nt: TGTGCCAGCAGCTCAACTAGCGGCACAGATACGCAGTATTTT
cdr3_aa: CASSSTSGTDTQYF

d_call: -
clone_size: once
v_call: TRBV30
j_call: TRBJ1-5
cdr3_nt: TGTGCCTGGAGTAGGAATAGCAATCAGCCCCAGCATTTT
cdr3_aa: CAWSRNSNQPQHF

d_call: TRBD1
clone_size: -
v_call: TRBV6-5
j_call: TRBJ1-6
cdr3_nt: TGTGCCAGCAGTTACCTCGACAGGGGGAATTCACCCCTCCACTTT
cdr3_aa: CASSYLDRGNSPLHF

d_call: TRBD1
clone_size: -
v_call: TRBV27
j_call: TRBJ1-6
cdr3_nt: TGTGCCAGCAGTCAGGGGGAAACCTATAATTCACCCCTCCACTTT
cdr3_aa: CASSQGETYNSPLHF

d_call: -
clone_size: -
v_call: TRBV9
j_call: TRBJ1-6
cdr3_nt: TGTGCCAGCAGCCCCTCAGGGGTCCCCAATTCACCCCTCCACTTT
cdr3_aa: CASSPSGVPNSPLHF

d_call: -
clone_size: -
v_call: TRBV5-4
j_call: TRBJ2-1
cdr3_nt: TGTGCCAGCAGCTTGGGCGGAACGACCTATAATGAGCAGTTCTTC
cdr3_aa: CASSLGGTTYNEQFF

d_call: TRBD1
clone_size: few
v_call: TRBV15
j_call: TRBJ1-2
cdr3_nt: TGTGCCACCAGCAGGGACCGTCGACAGGGAAACTATGGCTACACCTTC
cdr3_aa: CATSRDRRQGNYGYTF

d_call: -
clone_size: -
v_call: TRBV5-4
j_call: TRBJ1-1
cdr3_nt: TGTGCCAGCAACGGCGGGAACACTGAAGCTTTCTTT
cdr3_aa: CASNGGNTEAFF

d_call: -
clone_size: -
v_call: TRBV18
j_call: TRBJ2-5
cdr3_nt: TGTGCCAGCTCACCCGGGGTCCAGGAGACCCAGTACTTC
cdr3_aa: CASSPGVQETQYF

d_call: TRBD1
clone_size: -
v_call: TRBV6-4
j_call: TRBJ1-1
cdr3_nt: TGTGCCAGCAGGTTACAGGGGGACACTGAAGCTTTCTTT
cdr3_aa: CASRLQGDTEAFF

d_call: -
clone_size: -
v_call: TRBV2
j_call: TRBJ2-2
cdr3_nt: TGTGCCAGCAGAGCCATAGCAGGCACCGGGGAGCTGTTTTTT
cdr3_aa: CASRAIAGTGELFF

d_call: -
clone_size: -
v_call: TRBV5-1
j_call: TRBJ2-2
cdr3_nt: TGCGCCAGCAGCTTGGCGGGGGTTAACACCGGGGAGCTGTTTTTT
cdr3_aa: CASSLAGVNTGELFF

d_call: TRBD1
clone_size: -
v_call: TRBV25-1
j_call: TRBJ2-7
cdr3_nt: TGTGCCAGCGGACAGGGTATTCCCTACGAGCAGTACTTC
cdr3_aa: CASGQGIPYEQYF

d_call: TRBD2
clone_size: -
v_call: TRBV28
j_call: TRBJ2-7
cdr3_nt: TGTGCCAGCAGCCCATGGGGGAGGGGTTACGAGCAGTACTTC
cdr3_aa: CASSPWGRGYEQYF

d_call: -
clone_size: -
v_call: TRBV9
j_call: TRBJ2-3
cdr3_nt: TGTGCCAGCAGCATTGGACCCAGCACAGATACGCAGTATTTT
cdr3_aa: CASSIGPSTDTQYF

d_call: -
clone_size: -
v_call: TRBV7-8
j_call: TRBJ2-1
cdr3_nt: TGTGCCAGCAGCTTAGAGGGCACCTACAATGAGCAGTTCTTC
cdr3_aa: CASSLEGTYNEQFF

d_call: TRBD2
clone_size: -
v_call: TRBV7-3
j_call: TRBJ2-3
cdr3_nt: TGTGCCAGCAGCTTAAGTCTAGCGGGCACAGATACGCAGTATTTT
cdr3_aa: CASSLSLAGTDTQYF

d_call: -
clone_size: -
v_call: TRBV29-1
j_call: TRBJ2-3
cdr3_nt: TGCAGCGTTGGGACGACCTCCCGAGACTTCACAGATACGCAGTATTTT
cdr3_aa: CSVGTTSRDFTDTQYF

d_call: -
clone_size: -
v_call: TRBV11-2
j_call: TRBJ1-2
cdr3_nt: TGTGCCAGCAGCTTACCGGGGGCCAGGGGCTACACCTTC
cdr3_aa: CASSLPGARGYTF

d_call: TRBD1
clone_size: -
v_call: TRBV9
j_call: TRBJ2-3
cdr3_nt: TGTGCCAGCAGCGTTAGACAGGGGGCAGATACGCAGTATTTT
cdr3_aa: CASSVRQGADTQYF

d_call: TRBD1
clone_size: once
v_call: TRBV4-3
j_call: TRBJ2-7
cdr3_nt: TGCGCCAGCAGCCGAGGACAGGGTGGTACGTACGAGCAGTACTTC
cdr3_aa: CASSRGQGGTYEQYF

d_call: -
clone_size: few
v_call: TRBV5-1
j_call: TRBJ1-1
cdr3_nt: TGCGCCAGCAGCCCCGGGACGGCGAACACTGAAGCTTTCTTT
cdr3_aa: CASSPGTANTEAFF

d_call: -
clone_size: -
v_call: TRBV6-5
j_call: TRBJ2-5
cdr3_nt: TGTGCCAGCAGTTACTCAGAGGGTCAAGAGACCCAGTACTTC
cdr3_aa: CASSYSEGQETQYF

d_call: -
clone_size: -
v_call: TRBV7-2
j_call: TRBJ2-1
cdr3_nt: TGTGCCAGCAGCCCTATGACTGAGCAGTTCTTC
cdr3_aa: CASSPMTEQFF

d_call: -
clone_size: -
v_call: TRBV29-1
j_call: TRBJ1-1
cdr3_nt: TGCAGCGTTGGCAGGGACGCTGAAGCTTTCTTT
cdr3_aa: CSVGRDAEAFF

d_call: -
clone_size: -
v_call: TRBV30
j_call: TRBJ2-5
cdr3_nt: TGTGCCTGGAGTGTGGTAGAAGAGACCCAGTACTTC
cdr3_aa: CAWSVVEETQYF

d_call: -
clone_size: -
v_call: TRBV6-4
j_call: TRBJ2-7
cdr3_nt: TGCGCAACTCAAGGCTGGCGGGTCTACGAGCAGTACTTC
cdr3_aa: CATQGWRVYEQYF

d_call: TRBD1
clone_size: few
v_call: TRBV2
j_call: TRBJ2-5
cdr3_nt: TGTGCCAGCAGGGGACCAGGGGGCCAAGAGACCCAGTACTTC
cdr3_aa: CASRGPGGQETQYF

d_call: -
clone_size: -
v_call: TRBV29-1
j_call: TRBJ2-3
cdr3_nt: TGCAGCGTTGAGGCTCTAACCCCTACGCAGTATTTT
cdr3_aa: CSVEALTPTQYF

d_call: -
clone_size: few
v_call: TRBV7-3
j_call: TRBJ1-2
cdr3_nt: TGTGCCAGCAGCTTAGGAGGGGACTATGGCTACACCTTC
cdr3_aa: CASSLGGDYGYTF